This record concerns one T cell receptor (beta chain) sequence. From germline, CDR1 is SGHAT and CDR2 FQNNGV. V lost 8 bases, J lost 1 base, and 18 bases lay in between. The CDR3 loop spans 15 amino acids. Cells sorted as Tregs were CD4+, CD25+ and CD127-/low. TCRdb redid the calling of the 5' RACE reads with MiXCR, one entry per CDR3 protein. This sample has tens of thousands of distinct CDR3 sequences; 22% occur once, and the top ten carry roughly 3.7%. Sample: Tregs sorted from blood. The TCR was taken from a female donor with breast cancer. The J gene is TRBJ2-7, the V gene TRBV11-2; D may be TRBD2 (5 bases). The CDR3 coding sequence is TGTGCCAGCGGCGGGCGGACGAACCCGTCCTACGAGCAGTACTTC. Translating it yields CASGGRTNPSYEQYF.